Listed below are T cell receptor beta chains from one sample, sequenced in a study of cytomegalovirus exposure and HLA in healthy donors. The protocol was immunoSEQ multiplex PCR, while the TCRdb copy is restricted to in-frame clones and leaves out a portion. The listing contains about 64,000 clones. What was sequenced was PBMCs. The receptor source for this set is a woman between 18 and 29 years old in good health and CMV-seronegative. Both conserved end residues are part of each CDR3. A D gene is named only where the DNA matches it firmly.

j_call,d_call,v_call,cdr3_nt,cdr3_aa
TRBJ2-5,TRBD1,TRBV13,TGTGCCAGCAGCTTTTGGACAGGGAAGGGCCAAGAGACCCAGTACTTC,CASSFWTGKGQETQYF
TRBJ1-2,TRBD1,TRBV6-5,TGTGCCAGCAGTTACTCGATCCACAGGGGGTATGGCTACACCTTC,CASSYSIHRGYGYTF
TRBJ1-2,.,TRBV2,TGTGCCAGCAGTGCCCATTCTGCGGACTATGGCTACACCTTC,CASSAHSADYGYTF
TRBJ1-1,.,TRBV5-1,TGCGCCAGCAACAAGGGCGGGGCGAACACTGAAGCTTTCTTT,CASNKGGANTEAFF
TRBJ2-5,TRBD2,TRBV5-6,TGTGCCAGCAGCTTCCCGGGACTAGCGGGGGGAAGGGGAGGAGAGACCCAGTACTTC,CASSFPGLAGGRGGETQYF
TRBJ2-7,.,TRBV7-6,TGTGCCAGCAGCCTCCAGGCGTCTAGCAGCGCCTACGAGCAGTACTTC,CASSLQASSSAYEQYF
TRBJ1-1,.,TRBV5-6,TGTGCCAGCAGCTCGATAGGGGGGGACACTGAAGCTTTCTTT,CASSSIGGDTEAFF
TRBJ2-5,.,TRBV5-1,TGCGCCAGCAGCTTGGGCCCCCAGGGCGCCCAAGAGACCCAGTACTTC,CASSLGPQGAQETQYF
TRBJ2-3,.,TRBV2,TGTGCCAGCAGTGAAAGGGCGAGGGGCACAGATACGCAGTATTTT,CASSERARGTDTQYF
TRBJ1-2,TRBD1,TRBV19,TGTGCCAGTAGTCCAAGGACAGGGGGGAGCTATGGCTACACCTTC,CASSPRTGGSYGYTF
TRBJ2-1,.,TRBV29-1,TGCAGCGTTGAAAAGTTTGTAAGGGGCAATGAGCAGTTCTTC,CSVEKFVRGNEQFF
TRBJ1-5,.,TRBV6-5,TGTGCCAGCAGTTCTACTCCAGGGAATCAGCCCCAGCATTTT,CASSSTPGNQPQHF
TRBJ2-2,TRBD2,TRBV7-6,TGTGCCAGCAGCTTAGAGGGGGGACTAGCGGGAGGCTCCGGGGAGCTGTTTTTT,CASSLEGGLAGGSGELFF
TRBJ2-7,TRBD1,TRBV5-1,TGCGCCAGCAGCGTCGGACAGGGGGCCGACGAGCAGTACTTC,CASSVGQGADEQYF
TRBJ2-2,.,TRBV7-2,TGTGCCAGCAGCCAGGTTCTTACCGGGGAGCTGTTTTTT,CASSQVLTGELFF
TRBJ2-2,TRBD2,TRBV7-3,TGTGCCAGCAGCCCCGGGACTAGCGGGAGGGCCACCGGGGAGCTGTTTTTT,CASSPGTSGRATGELFF
TRBJ2-5,.,TRBV14,TGTGCCAGCAGCTACGGACTGAGACAAGAGACCCAGTACTTC,CASSYGLRQETQYF
TRBJ2-7,.,TRBV13,TGTGCCAGCAGCCCCCCCTCCTCCCACGAGCAGTACTTC,CASSPPSSHEQYF
TRBJ2-7,.,TRBV30,TGTGCCTGCCGTGCTACCGATACCTACGAGCAGTACTTC,CACRATDTYEQYF
TRBJ1-1,.,TRBV19,TGTGCCAGTAGGGGGACCGGACGGGAGAGGGCTTTCTTT,CASRGTGRERAFF
TRBJ2-2,TRBD2,TRBV29-1,TGCAGCGTTATACGGGGGGATACGAACACCGGGGAGCTGTTTTTT,CSVIRGDTNTGELFF
TRBJ1-5,.,TRBV25-1,TGTGCCAGCAGTGAAAACCGGGACAAGGGACATCAGCCCCAGCATTTT,CASSENRDKGHQPQHF
TRBJ1-1,TRBD1,TRBV29-1,TGCAGCGTTGAGGTGACAGGGGGAACTGAAGCTTTCTTT,CSVEVTGGTEAFF
TRBJ2-2,.,TRBV30,TGTGCCTGGGAACTAGGGCCATCCCCCGGCGGGGAGCTGTTTTTT,CAWELGPSPGGELFF
TRBJ2-7,.,TRBV5-4,TGTGCCAGCAGCTTGCGGGGGACTTATACCTACGAGCAGTACTTC,CASSLRGTYTYEQYF
TRBJ2-2,.,TRBV9,TGTGCCAGCGATCAGTATAACAACGCCGGGGAGCTGTTTTTT,CASDQYNNAGELFF
TRBJ1-1,.,TRBV19,TGTGCCAGTACCGCGAGGGGGGGCTCGAACACTGAAGCTTTCTTT,CASTARGGSNTEAFF
TRBJ2-3,TRBD2,TRBV25-1,TGTGCCAGCAGTGAAGGGCGGGAGCCTACACTAGATACGCAGTATTTT,CASSEGREPTLDTQYF
TRBJ1-2,TRBD1,TRBV2,TGTGCCAGCAGACTGATACAGGGGTATGGCTACACCTTC,CASRLIQGYGYTF
TRBJ1-2,.,TRBV6-5,TGTGCCAGCAGCCACACTTCAGGGGATGGCTACACCTTC,CASSHTSGDGYTF
TRBJ1-1,.,TRBV12-5,TGTGCTACCTCGGGGGGATTCACTGAAGCTTTCTTT,CATSGGFTEAFF
TRBJ1-4,.,TRBV30,TGTGCCTGGAGTCCCTCAAAAGACAGGCATAAACTGTTTTTT,CAWSPSKDRHKLFF
TRBJ2-2,.,TRBV6-5,TGTGCGGTGGGGGCCCGACGGGGCACCGGGGAGCTGTTTTTT,CAVGARRGTGELFF
TRBJ2-5,.,TRBV6-1,TGTGCCAGCAGTGCCGGGGGCCAAGAGACCCAGTACTTC,CASSAGGQETQYF
TRBJ2-7,TRBD2,TRBV10-2,TGCGCCAGCAGTGACGGAGCGGGGGTCACCTACGAGCAGTACTTC,CASSDGAGVTYEQYF
TRBJ2-7,TRBD1,TRBV5-5,TGTGCCAGCAGCAACCTGACAGGGGGCGGAAACGAGCAGTACTTC,CASSNLTGGGNEQYF
TRBJ2-1,.,TRBV19,TGTGCCAGTAGTGTAAACAATGAGCAGTTCTTC,CASSVNNEQFF
TRBJ2-1,.,TRBV15,TGTGCCACCAGCAGAGATATGGCGACTGGCAATGAGCAGTTCTTC,CATSRDMATGNEQFF
TRBJ1-3,.,TRBV4-1,TGCGCCAGCAGCCAACCAGGGGCGAAGGGAAACACCATATATTTT,CASSQPGAKGNTIYF
TRBJ2-3,.,TRBV25-1,TGTGCCAGCAGTGAATTGCAGGATACGCAGTATTTT,CASSELQDTQYF
TRBJ2-1,.,TRBV11-2,TGTGCCAGCAGGGTTCTCGGTCCCCATGAGCAGTTCTTC,CASRVLGPHEQFF
TRBJ2-5,.,TRBV6-5,TGTGCCAGCAGTTACGGCGGGGAGACCCAGTACTTC,CASSYGGETQYF
TRBJ2-3,.,TRBV5-6,TGTGCCAGCAGCTTATCAGGGGATGGGAGCACAGATACGCAGTATTTT,CASSLSGDGSTDTQYF
TRBJ2-3,TRBD2,TRBV9,TGTGCCAGCAGCCCCGGGACTAGCGGGGGAGATACGCAGTATTTT,CASSPGTSGGDTQYF
TRBJ1-2,TRBD1,TRBV19,TGTGCCAGTAGTATTGACAGGGGAGGCTACACCTTC,CASSIDRGGYTF
TRBJ1-4,.,TRBV5-1,TGCGCCAGCAGCTTAGGTCCAGGCCGTGCAACTAATGAAAAACTGTTTTTT,CASSLGPGRATNEKLFF
TRBJ2-7,TRBD2,TRBV25-1,TGTGCCAGCAGTGGGACTAGCGGTAAGACCTACGAGCAGTACTTC,CASSGTSGKTYEQYF
TRBJ2-3,TRBD2,TRBV4-2,TGTGCCAGCAGCCAGGGGCCGGGAGGTACGCAGTATTTT,CASSQGPGGTQYF
TRBJ2-3,.,TRBV28,TGTGCCACCTCTAGCCCTAGCACAGATACGCAGTATTTT,CATSSPSTDTQYF